A selection of T cell receptor beta chains follows, all from one sample in a study of response to subunit inactivated influenza vaccine. TCRdb called the RT-PCR reads again in MiXCR, with one record for every CDR3 protein. In the table there are about 170,000 distinct CDR3 sequences, about 10% of which are singletons. The material was CD8+ T cells sorted from PBMCs, obtained roughly 24 months after vaccination. All receptors come from a man in his fifties or sixties who received an inactivated influenza vaccine. The CDR3 runs from the conserved cysteine through the conserved F or W. The order of the fields is J gene, V gene, CDR3 length, clone size, D gene, CDR3 DNA, CDR3 protein. D genes are given only for firm matches. Clone sizes are given selectively: once, few, many, or a class where the clone is expanded.

J gene: TRBJ2-5
V gene: TRBV4-2
CDR3 length: 16
clone size: -
D gene: TRBD2
CDR3 DNA: TGTGCCAGCAGCCAAGAAGCGGGAGGGAATATAGAGACCCAGTACTTC
CDR3 protein: CASSQEAGGNIETQYF

J gene: TRBJ2-7
V gene: TRBV4-1
CDR3 length: 15
clone size: few
D gene: -
CDR3 DNA: TGCGCCAGCAGCCAAGGTGTAGCCGGCCTCTACGAGCAGTACTTC
CDR3 protein: CASSQGVAGLYEQYF

J gene: TRBJ2-2
V gene: TRBV4-2
CDR3 length: 14
clone size: -
D gene: -
CDR3 DNA: TGTGCCAGCAGCCCAATACAGGGTGCCGGGGAGCTGTTTTTT
CDR3 protein: CASSPIQGAGELFF

J gene: TRBJ2-2
V gene: TRBV29-1
CDR3 length: 12
clone size: -
D gene: -
CDR3 DNA: TGCAGCGTTGTTCTCGACACCGGGGAGCTGTTTTTT
CDR3 protein: CSVVLDTGELFF

J gene: TRBJ1-1
V gene: TRBV21-1
CDR3 length: 20
clone size: -
D gene: -
CDR3 DNA: TGTGCCAGCAGCAAAACGGTCGCCAAGCGTCCCGGGACAGAGAACACTGAAGCTTTCTTT
CDR3 protein: CASSKTVAKRPGTENTEAFF

J gene: TRBJ1-3
V gene: TRBV11-2
CDR3 length: 15
clone size: many
D gene: TRBD1
CDR3 DNA: TGTGCCAGCAGTCTGGACAGGACGGCTGGAAACACCATATATTTT
CDR3 protein: CASSLDRTAGNTIYF

J gene: TRBJ1-2
V gene: TRBV6-5
CDR3 length: 14
clone size: few
D gene: TRBD1
CDR3 DNA: TGTGCCAGCAGTTACCCGGACAGGGGCTATGGCTACACCTTC
CDR3 protein: CASSYPDRGYGYTF

J gene: TRBJ1-5
V gene: TRBV30
CDR3 length: 13
clone size: many
D gene: -
CDR3 DNA: TGTGCCTGGAGCCCAGGGTGGGCTCAGCCCCAGCATTTT
CDR3 protein: CAWSPGWAQPQHF

J gene: TRBJ2-3
V gene: TRBV2
CDR3 length: 20
clone size: few
D gene: TRBD1
CDR3 DNA: TGTGCCAGCAGTGAGGACTCGTTGTGGGGACAGGCTCCTGACGCAGATACGCAGTATTTT
CDR3 protein: CASSEDSLWGQAPDADTQYF

J gene: TRBJ2-1
V gene: TRBV12-3/TRBV12-4
CDR3 length: 14
clone size: few
D gene: -
CDR3 DNA: TGTGCCAGCAGTTCTACACAGGACGGCAATGAGCAGTTCTTC
CDR3 protein: CASSSTQDGNEQFF

J gene: TRBJ2-2
V gene: TRBV15
CDR3 length: 18
clone size: -
D gene: TRBD1
CDR3 DNA: TGTGCCACCAGCAGATTTCCGACAGGGGGATTAGGCACCGGGGAGCTGTTTTTT
CDR3 protein: CATSRFPTGGLGTGELFF

J gene: TRBJ2-5
V gene: TRBV4-1
CDR3 length: 14
clone size: -
D gene: TRBD2
CDR3 DNA: TGCGCCAGCAGTCAAAGCGGGGGGGCGGAGACCCAGTACTTC
CDR3 protein: CASSQSGGAETQYF

J gene: TRBJ2-5
V gene: TRBV11-3
CDR3 length: 13
clone size: few
D gene: -
CDR3 DNA: TGTGCCAGCAGCTTAGAAGTCTATGAGACCCAGTACTTC
CDR3 protein: CASSLEVYETQYF

J gene: TRBJ2-3
V gene: TRBV11-1
CDR3 length: 18
clone size: -
D gene: -
CDR3 DNA: TGTGCCAGCAGCCCAACTACCACATCGTCTCATAGCACAGATACGCAGTATTTT
CDR3 protein: CASSPTTTSSHSTDTQYF

J gene: TRBJ2-7
V gene: TRBV20-1
CDR3 length: 13
clone size: -
D gene: TRBD2
CDR3 DNA: TGCAGTGCTAGAGTTAGCGGGGGGGACGAGCAGTACTTC
CDR3 protein: CSARVSGGDEQYF

J gene: TRBJ2-7
V gene: TRBV7-2
CDR3 length: 14
clone size: -
D gene: -
CDR3 DNA: TGTGCCAGCAGTCCAAGTGGACCCTGGGGGGAGCAGTACTTC
CDR3 protein: CASSPSGPWGEQYF

J gene: TRBJ2-2
V gene: TRBV7-8
CDR3 length: 18
clone size: -
D gene: TRBD2
CDR3 DNA: TGTGCCAGCAGCTTAGGCCCCCGGGCTAGCGGGAGAGCCGGGGAGCTGTTTTTT
CDR3 protein: CASSLGPRASGRAGELFF

J gene: TRBJ2-1
V gene: TRBV20-1
CDR3 length: 16
clone size: -
D gene: TRBD2
CDR3 DNA: TGCAGTGCTAGGCCGACTAGCGGGGCCTCCTACAATGAGCAGTTCTTC
CDR3 protein: CSARPTSGASYNEQFF

J gene: TRBJ2-7
V gene: TRBV6-5
CDR3 length: 13
clone size: many
D gene: -
CDR3 DNA: TGTGCCAGCAGTTACTCTCCTAGCGTTGAGCAGTACTTC
CDR3 protein: CASSYSPSVEQYF

J gene: TRBJ2-7
V gene: TRBV12-3/TRBV12-4
CDR3 length: 14
clone size: few
D gene: TRBD2
CDR3 DNA: TGTGCCAGCAGTTTAGAGTACGGGGGGTACGAGCAGTACTTC
CDR3 protein: CASSLEYGGYEQYF

J gene: TRBJ2-7
V gene: TRBV29-1
CDR3 length: 14
clone size: few
D gene: TRBD2
CDR3 DNA: TGCAGCGTTGCTAGCGGGTTAAGCTCCTACGAGCAGTACTTC
CDR3 protein: CSVASGLSSYEQYF

J gene: TRBJ1-5
V gene: TRBV28
CDR3 length: 13
clone size: -
D gene: -
CDR3 DNA: TGTGCCAGCAGTGAGACCGGCAATCAGCCCCAGCATTTT
CDR3 protein: CASSETGNQPQHF

J gene: TRBJ1-2
V gene: TRBV28
CDR3 length: 12
clone size: -
D gene: -
CDR3 DNA: TGTGCCAGCAGAGGATCTAACTATGGCTACACCTTC
CDR3 protein: CASRGSNYGYTF

J gene: TRBJ2-2
V gene: TRBV6-4
CDR3 length: 13
clone size: -
D gene: -
CDR3 DNA: TGTGCCAGCAGCGGGGGGCCCACCGGGGAGCTGTTTTTT
CDR3 protein: CASSGGPTGELFF

J gene: TRBJ2-3
V gene: TRBV28
CDR3 length: 13
clone size: -
D gene: TRBD1
CDR3 DNA: TGTGCCAGCAGAGAGACAGGGGCAGATACGCAGTATTTT
CDR3 protein: CASRETGADTQYF

J gene: TRBJ2-7
V gene: TRBV28
CDR3 length: 14
clone size: few
D gene: -
CDR3 DNA: TGTGCCAGCAGGACGGTCCGGGACACCTACGAGCAGTACTTC
CDR3 protein: CASRTVRDTYEQYF

J gene: TRBJ2-7
V gene: TRBV7-6
CDR3 length: 14
clone size: -
D gene: TRBD1
CDR3 DNA: TGTGCCAGCAGCCGAGACAGGGGTGACTACGAGCAGTACTTC
CDR3 protein: CASSRDRGDYEQYF

J gene: TRBJ2-7
V gene: TRBV6-1
CDR3 length: 13
clone size: few
D gene: -
CDR3 DNA: TGTGCCAGCAGGATCGACAGGCTCGACGAGCAGTACTTC
CDR3 protein: CASRIDRLDEQYF

J gene: TRBJ2-7
V gene: TRBV19
CDR3 length: 14
clone size: -
D gene: -
CDR3 DNA: TGTGCCAGTAGTATCGCGGGGAAGACCTACGAGCAGTACTTC
CDR3 protein: CASSIAGKTYEQYF

J gene: TRBJ2-1
V gene: TRBV6-5
CDR3 length: 16
clone size: -
D gene: -
CDR3 DNA: TGTGCCAGCAGTTATCATCGAATACGGGTTTTGGGTGAGCAGTTCTTC
CDR3 protein: CASSYHRIRVLGEQFF

J gene: TRBJ2-7
V gene: TRBV20-1
CDR3 length: 14
clone size: many
D gene: -
CDR3 DNA: TGCAGTGCTAGTCGGGGGTCTAATACAAACGAGCAGTACTTC
CDR3 protein: CSASRGSNTNEQYF

J gene: TRBJ2-7
V gene: TRBV27
CDR3 length: 15
clone size: few
D gene: TRBD1
CDR3 DNA: TGTGCCAGCAGCCCTACAGGGGCGAGCTCCTACGAGCAGTACTTC
CDR3 protein: CASSPTGASSYEQYF

J gene: TRBJ2-1
V gene: TRBV20-1
CDR3 length: 15
clone size: -
D gene: TRBD2
CDR3 DNA: TGCAGTGCTAGAGATCGAGGGAGGGCCGGTAATGAGCAGTTCTTC
CDR3 protein: CSARDRGRAGNEQFF

J gene: TRBJ2-3
V gene: TRBV28
CDR3 length: 17
clone size: few
D gene: -
CDR3 DNA: TGTGCCAGCAGTCCTCCCTTACTAGTTCGAAGCACAGATACGCAGTATTTT
CDR3 protein: CASSPPLLVRSTDTQYF

J gene: TRBJ1-1
V gene: TRBV6-2/TRBV6-3
CDR3 length: 14
clone size: few
D gene: TRBD1
CDR3 DNA: TGTGCCAGCAGTTACTCGGCGGAGGGGGCCGACGCTTTCTTT
CDR3 protein: CASSYSAEGADAFF

J gene: TRBJ1-2
V gene: TRBV7-6
CDR3 length: 15
clone size: many
D gene: -
CDR3 DNA: TGTGCCAGCAGCTTAGGGACGGGGATGGACTATGGCTACACCTTC
CDR3 protein: CASSLGTGMDYGYTF

J gene: TRBJ2-7
V gene: TRBV4-1
CDR3 length: 15
clone size: -
D gene: -
CDR3 DNA: TGCGCCAGCAGGCAAGTGGCAGGGGGGTCCTACGAGCAGTACTTC
CDR3 protein: CASRQVAGGSYEQYF

J gene: TRBJ1-1
V gene: TRBV11-2
CDR3 length: 12
clone size: -
D gene: TRBD1
CDR3 DNA: TGTGCCAGCAGGACAGGGGGCTCTGAAGCTTTCTTT
CDR3 protein: CASRTGGSEAFF

J gene: TRBJ2-1
V gene: TRBV20-1
CDR3 length: 16
clone size: -
D gene: TRBD1
CDR3 DNA: TGCAGTGCTAGAGCTATCCCGGGACAGGCCTACAATGAGCAGTTCTTC
CDR3 protein: CSARAIPGQAYNEQFF

J gene: TRBJ1-1
V gene: TRBV6-5
CDR3 length: 15
clone size: few
D gene: TRBD1
CDR3 DNA: TGTGCCAGCAGTTACTCGCAGGGGGCGGACACTGAAGCTTTCTTT
CDR3 protein: CASSYSQGADTEAFF

J gene: TRBJ2-1
V gene: TRBV29-1
CDR3 length: 14
clone size: -
D gene: -
CDR3 DNA: TGCAGCGTTGAAGTTCTGGGGGCGCGGAATGAGCAGTTCTTC
CDR3 protein: CSVEVLGARNEQFF